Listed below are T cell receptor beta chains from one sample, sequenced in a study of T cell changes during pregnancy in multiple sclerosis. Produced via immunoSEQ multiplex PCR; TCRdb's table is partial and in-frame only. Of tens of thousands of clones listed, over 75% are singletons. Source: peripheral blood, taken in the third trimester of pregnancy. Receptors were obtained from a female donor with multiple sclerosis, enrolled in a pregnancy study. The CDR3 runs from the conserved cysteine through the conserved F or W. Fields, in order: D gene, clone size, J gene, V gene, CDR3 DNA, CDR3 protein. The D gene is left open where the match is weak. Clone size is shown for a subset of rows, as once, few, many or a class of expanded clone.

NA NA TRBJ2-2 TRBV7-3 TGTGCCAGCAGCTCCTTCAGGGTAACCGGGGAGCTGTTTTTT CASSSFRVTGELFF
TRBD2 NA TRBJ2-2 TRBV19 TGTGCCAGTATAAACCTAGCGGGAGCCGGGGAGCTGTTTTTT CASINLAGAGELFF
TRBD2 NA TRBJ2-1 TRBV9 TGTGCCAGCAGCGGGGGACTAGCGGGGGATAATGAGCAGTTCTTC CASSGGLAGDNEQFF
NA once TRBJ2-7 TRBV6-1 TGTGCCAGCCAGACGGACTGGGACACGGGGGAGCAGTACTTC CASQTDWDTGEQYF
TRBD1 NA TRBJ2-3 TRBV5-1 TGCGCCAGCAGCTGGGGGACAGCTAGCACAGATACGCAGTATTTT CASSWGTASTDTQYF
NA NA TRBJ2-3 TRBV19 TGTGCCAGTACCTCGAGAGATACGCAGTATTTT CASTSRDTQYF
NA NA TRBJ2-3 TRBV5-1 TGCGCCAGCAGCTTGGGTATGGTAGACACAGATACGCAGTATTTT CASSLGMVDTDTQYF
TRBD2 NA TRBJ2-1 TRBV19 TGTGCCAGTAGTATCGGACTAGGGAATCCCTTTTACAATGAGCAGTTCTTC CASSIGLGNPFYNEQFF
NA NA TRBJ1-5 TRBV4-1 TGCGCCAGCAGCCCTTCAGGACAGCCCAATCAGCCCCAGCATTTT CASSPSGQPNQPQHF
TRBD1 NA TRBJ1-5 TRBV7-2 TGTGCCAGCAGCTTAAGACAGGGGGGTAATCAGCCCCAGCATTTT CASSLRQGGNQPQHF
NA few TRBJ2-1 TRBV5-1 TGCGCCAGCAGCTTGGAGTCCCCCCCGGGGGATGAGCAGTTCTTC CASSLESPPGDEQFF
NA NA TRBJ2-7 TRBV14 TGTGCCAGCAGCCAAGGTTCGCGGGACAGCTGGCGGTTGGCGTACTTC CASSQGSRDSWRLAYF
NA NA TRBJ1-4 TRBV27 TGTGCCAGCAGTCGCCGAGGGGGTGTGAATGAAAAACTGTTTTTT CASSRRGGVNEKLFF
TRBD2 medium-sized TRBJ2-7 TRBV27 TGTGCCAGCAGTCAAACGGGAGGGGATTTTTACGAGCAGTACTTC CASSQTGGDFYEQYF
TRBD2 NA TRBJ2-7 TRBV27 TGTGCCAGCAGTTTGTCTAGCGGGAGTAGGGAGCAGTACTTC CASSLSSGSREQYF
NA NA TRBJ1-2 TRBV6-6 TGTGCCAGCAGTTACTCAGGCGGTGGCGGTGGCTACACCTTC CASSYSGGGGGYTF
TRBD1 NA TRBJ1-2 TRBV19 TGTGCCAGTAGTTCAGAAGGACAGGATGGGAACTATGGCTACACCTTC CASSSEGQDGNYGYTF
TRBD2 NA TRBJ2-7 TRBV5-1 TGCGCCAGCAGCCCTCCCGGGCTAGCGGGGACCTACGAGCAGTACTTC CASSPPGLAGTYEQYF
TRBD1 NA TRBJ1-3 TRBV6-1 TGTGCCAGCAGTAGGAGGGGGCCTGGAAACACCATATATTTT CASSRRGPGNTIYF
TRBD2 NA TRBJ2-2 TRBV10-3 TGTGCCATCAGTGCCACGGGAGGGGCTTATACCGGGGAGCTGTTTTTT CAISATGGAYTGELFF
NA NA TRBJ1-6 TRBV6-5 TGTGCCAGCAGTCTAGTGGAGGGCTCACCCCTCCACTTT CASSLVEGSPLHF
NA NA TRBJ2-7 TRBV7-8 TGTGCCAGCAGCTTAGTTCCGGGGGAGTACGAGCAGTACTTC CASSLVPGEYEQYF
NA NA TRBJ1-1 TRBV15 TGTGCCACCTCGTTAGGGGGGGACACTGAAGCTTTCTTT CATSLGGDTEAFF
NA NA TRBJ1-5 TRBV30 TGTGCCTGGAGTCATGGAGGAGGGCAGCCCCAGCATTTT CAWSHGGGQPQHF
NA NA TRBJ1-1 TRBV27 TGTGCCAGCAGTTTATTGGCGGGGGGCACTGAAGCTTTCTTT CASSLLAGGTEAFF
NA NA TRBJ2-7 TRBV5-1 TGCGCCAGCAGCTCGCCGGAGGGCTACGAGCAGTACTTC CASSSPEGYEQYF
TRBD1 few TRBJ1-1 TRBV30 TGTGCCTGGGGGCACAGGGGCTTGGAAAACACTGAAGCTTTCTTT CAWGHRGLENTEAFF
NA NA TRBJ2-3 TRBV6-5 TGTGCCAGCAGCAACACAGATACGCAGTATTTT CASSNTDTQYF
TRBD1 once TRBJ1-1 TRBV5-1 TGCGCCAGCAGCTTGGATCAGGGGGCGGGTGAAGCTTTCTTT CASSLDQGAGEAFF
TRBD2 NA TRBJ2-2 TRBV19 TGTGCCAGTACCACCCTTGGACTAGCGGACACCGGGGAGCTGTTTTTT CASTTLGLADTGELFF
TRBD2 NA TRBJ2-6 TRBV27 TGTGCCAGCAGTCTCCACCTCGTCACTAGCGGATTCTCCTCTGGGGCCAACGTCCTGACTTTC CASSLHLVTSGFSSGANVLTF
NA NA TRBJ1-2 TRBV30 TGTGCCTGGAGTGTACTGTTCCCGTCGGGGTATGGCTACACCTTC CAWSVLFPSGYGYTF
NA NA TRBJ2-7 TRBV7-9 TGTGCCAGCAGCTTACTGGGCAGATCCTACGAGCAGTACTTC CASSLLGRSYEQYF
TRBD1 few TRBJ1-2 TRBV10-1 TGCGCCAGCAGTAAGGACAGGGGAACCTATGGCTACACCTTC CASSKDRGTYGYTF
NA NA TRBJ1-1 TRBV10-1 TGCGCCAGCAGTGAGTCACCGGACTTGGGGACTGAAGCTTTCTTT CASSESPDLGTEAFF
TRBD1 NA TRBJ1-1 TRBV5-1 TGCGCCAGCAGGATAATAGGAACGAGGACAGGGGACAATCTGGGTCGCACTGAAGCTTTCTTT CASRIIGTRTGDNLGRTEAFF
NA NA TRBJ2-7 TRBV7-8 TGTGCCAGCAGCCCCCTGGACTTCAGCGGCTACGAGCAGTACTTC CASSPLDFSGYEQYF
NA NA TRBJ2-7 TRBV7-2 TGTGCCAGCAGCTTTCAGGGTTACGAGCAGTACTTC CASSFQGYEQYF
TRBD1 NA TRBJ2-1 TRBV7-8 TGTGCCAGCAGCTTAGAAAGGACAGGGACGGGGGTAACTCAGTTCTTC CASSLERTGTGVTQFF
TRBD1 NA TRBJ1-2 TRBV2 TGTGCCAGCAGTGCACAGGGGACGGGTTATGGCTACACCTTC CASSAQGTGYGYTF
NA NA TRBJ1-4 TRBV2 TGTGCCAGCAGTGAAGTGGGGGCTTCAAGGGTGAGACTGTTTTTT CASSEVGASRVRLFF
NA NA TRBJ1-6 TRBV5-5 TGTGCCAGCAGCTTGGTTTTGGGACATCAGGACAAGCATTCACCCCTCCACTTT CASSLVLGHQDKHSPLHF
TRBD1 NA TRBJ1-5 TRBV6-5 TGTGCCAGCAGTAGAGGGGGACAGGGGAAACAGCCCCAGCATTTT CASSRGGQGKQPQHF
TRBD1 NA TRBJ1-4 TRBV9 TGTGCCAGCAGCGCTGGACAGGGCCGGGATGAAAAACTGTTTTTT CASSAGQGRDEKLFF